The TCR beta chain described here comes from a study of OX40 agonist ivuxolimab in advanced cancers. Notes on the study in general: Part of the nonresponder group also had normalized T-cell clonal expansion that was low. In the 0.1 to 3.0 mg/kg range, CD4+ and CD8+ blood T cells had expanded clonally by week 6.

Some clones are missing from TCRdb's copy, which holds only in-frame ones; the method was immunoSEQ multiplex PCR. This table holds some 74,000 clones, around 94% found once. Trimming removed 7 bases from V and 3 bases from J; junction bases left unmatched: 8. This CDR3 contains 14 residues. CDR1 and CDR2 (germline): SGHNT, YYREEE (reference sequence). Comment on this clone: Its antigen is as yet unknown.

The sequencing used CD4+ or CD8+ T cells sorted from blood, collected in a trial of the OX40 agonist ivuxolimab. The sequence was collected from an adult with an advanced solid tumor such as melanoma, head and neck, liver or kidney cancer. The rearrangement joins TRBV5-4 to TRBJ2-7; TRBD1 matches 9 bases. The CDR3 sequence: CASFSRDRDYEQYF. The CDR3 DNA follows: TGTGCCAGCTTCAGCCGGGACAGGGACTACGAGCAGTACTTC.